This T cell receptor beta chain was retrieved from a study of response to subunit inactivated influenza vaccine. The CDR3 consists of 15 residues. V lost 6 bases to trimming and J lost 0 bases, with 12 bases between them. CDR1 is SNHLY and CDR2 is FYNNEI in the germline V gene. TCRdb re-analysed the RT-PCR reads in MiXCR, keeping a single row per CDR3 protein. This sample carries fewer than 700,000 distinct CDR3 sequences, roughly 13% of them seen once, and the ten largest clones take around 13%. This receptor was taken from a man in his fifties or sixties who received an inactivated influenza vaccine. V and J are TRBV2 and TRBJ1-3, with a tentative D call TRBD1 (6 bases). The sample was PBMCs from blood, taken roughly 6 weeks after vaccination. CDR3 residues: CASSDRIFSGNTIYF. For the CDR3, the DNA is TGTGCCAGCAGCGACAGGATCTTCTCTGGAAACACCATATATTTT.